Listed below are T cell receptor beta chains from one sample, sequenced in a study of molecular identifiers for immune sequencing clone quantification. TCRdb re-called the PCR reads through MiXCR, storing one row per CDR3 protein. The sample holds about 36,000 distinct CDR3 sequences, roughly 20% seen once. Sequenced input: naive CD8+ T cells from blood, with Jurkat cell RNA spiked in. The source of these receptors is a human donor in good health. Some libraries in this study had Jurkat cell RNA spiked in. The CDR3 runs from the conserved cysteine through the conserved F or W. D genes are given only for firm matches. Clone size is not always given. Where it is, it says once, few, many or a class for expanded clones.

TRBV7-2	TRBJ2-1	.	many	CASRRDLSYNEQFF	TGTGCCAGCCGGCGGGACCTCTCCTACAATGAGCAGTTCTTC
TRBV28	TRBJ1-1	.	many	CASGTVEQVGYTEAFF	TGTGCCAGCGGAACCGTAGAACAGGTCGGGTACACTGAAGCTTTCTTT
TRBV7-8	TRBJ1-5	TRBD1	many	CASSLMSGTVNQPQHF	TGTGCCAGCAGCTTAATGTCTGGGACAGTTAATCAGCCCCAGCATTTT
TRBV18	TRBJ2-1	TRBD2	.	CASSVGLEQFF	TGTGCCAGCTCAGTGGGACTAGAGCAGTTCTTC
TRBV28	TRBJ2-1	.	.	CASSVGSYNELFF	TGTGCCAGCAGTGTGGGCTCCTACAATGAGCTGTTCTTC
TRBV28	TRBJ2-5	TRBD2	many	CASSPWGLAGDGETQYF	TGTGCCAGCAGTCCCTGGGGACTAGCGGGAGACGGAGAGACCCAGTACTTC
TRBV5-6	TRBJ2-2	.	many	CASSLDLNTGELFF	TGTGCCAGCAGCTTAGACCTGAACACCGGGGAGCTGTTTTTT
TRBV28	TRBJ2-7	.	many	CASSLATRRAILYEQYF	TGTGCCAGCAGTTTGGCGACCAGGAGGGCCATCCTATACGAGCAGTACTTC
TRBV9	TRBJ2-5	.	many	CASSDPDRAETQYF	TGTGCCAGCAGCGACCCGGACCGCGCCGAGACCCAGTACTTC
TRBV4-2	TRBJ1-1	.	.	CVSSPGGSNTEAFF	TGTGTCAGCAGCCCTGGAGGGTCGAACACTGAAGCTTTCTTT
TRBV7-9	TRBJ2-1	.	.	CASSFPRLVVRNEQFF	TGTGCCAGCAGCTTCCCCCGACTAGTGGTTCGCAATGAGCAGTTCTTC
TRBV27	TRBJ1-1	.	many	CASSFEGRGTEAFF	TGTGCCAGCAGTTTCGAGGGGAGAGGGACTGAAGCTTTCTTT
TRBV15	TRBJ2-2	.	many	CATSKPGHTNTGELFF	TGTGCCACCAGCAAACCGGGACACACGAACACCGGGGAGCTGTTTTTT
TRBV28	TRBJ2-1	.	many	CASSLRNRDLNNEQFF	TGTGCCAGCAGTCTGAGGAACCGGGACTTAAACAATGAGCAGTTCTTC
TRBV6-2/TRBV6-3	TRBJ2-1	TRBD2	many	CASSYSIWTSGDGEQFF	TGTGCCAGCAGTTACTCGATCTGGACTAGCGGAGACGGTGAGCAGTTCTTC
TRBV12-3/TRBV12-4	TRBJ1-5	.	many	CASSLWRSNQPQHF	TGTGCCAGCAGTTTGTGGCGGTCCAATCAGCCCCAGCATTTT
TRBV29-1	TRBJ2-5	.	few	CSVGHGVLGETQYF	TGCAGCGTCGGACACGGGGTCCTGGGAGAGACCCAGTACTTC
TRBV27	TRBJ2-1	TRBD1	many	CASSPRTGGVREQFF	TGTGCCAGCAGTCCCCGGACAGGGGGGGTCAGGGAGCAGTTCTTC
TRBV4-3	TRBJ2-1	TRBD2	many	CASSQVLRLAVNEQFF	TGCGCCAGCAGCCAAGTTTTGAGACTAGCGGTAAATGAGCAGTTCTTC
TRBV3-1	TRBJ2-6	TRBD2	many	CASSQEPSGSGANVLTF	TGTGCCAGCAGCCAGGAACCTAGCGGCTCTGGGGCCAACGTCCTGACTTTC
TRBV27	TRBJ2-7	.	many	CASSAHIGGSYEQYF	TGTGCCAGCAGTGCCCACATCGGAGGGTCCTACGAGCAGTACTTC
TRBV20-1	TRBJ2-7	TRBD1	many	CSASGDSSYEQYF	TGCAGTGCTAGTGGGGACAGCTCCTACGAGCAGTACTTC
TRBV9	TRBJ2-2	.	many	CASSVLDPGELFF	TGTGCCAGCAGCGTACTAGATCCCGGGGAGCTGTTTTTT
TRBV9	TRBJ2-5	.	many	CASTPQEWGETQYF	TGTGCCAGCACCCCCCAGGAGTGGGGCGAGACCCAGTACTTC
TRBV9	TRBJ2-7	.	many	CASSVGGVHPEQYF	TGTGCCAGCAGCGTAGGTGGCGTTCACCCCGAGCAGTACTTC
TRBV27	TRBJ2-1	TRBD1	many	CASSTTGGEQFF	TGTGCCAGCAGTACTACAGGGGGTGAGCAGTTCTTC
TRBV7-9	TRBJ2-7	.	.	CASSLGSGEQYF	TGTGCCAGCAGCTTAGGTAGCGGCGAGCAGTACTTC
TRBV12-3/TRBV12-4	TRBJ1-6	TRBD1	many	CASSPGTGGSPLHF	TGTGCCAGCAGTCCCGGGACAGGGGGGTCACCCCTCCACTTT
TRBV9	TRBJ2-2	TRBD1	few	CASKEDRNARNTGELFF	TGTGCCAGCAAAGAGGACAGGAATGCGAGGAACACCGGGGAGCTGTTTTTT
TRBV24-1	TRBJ2-5	.	.	CATSVGGGWTQYF	TGTGCCACCAGTGTTGGGGGTGGATGGACCCAGTACTTC
TRBV5-1	TRBJ2-5	.	many	CASSAHEETQYF	TGCGCCAGCAGCGCACATGAAGAGACCCAGTACTTC
TRBV28	TRBJ2-7	TRBD1	many	CASSFSQGEGLYEQYF	TGTGCCAGCAGTTTTAGTCAGGGGGAAGGACTTTACGAGCAGTACTTC
TRBV5-1	TRBJ2-6	.	many	CASSSTSGEFSGANVLTF	TGCGCCAGCAGCTCGACTTCGGGGGAATTCTCTGGGGCCAACGTCCTGACTTTC
TRBV28	TRBJ2-7	.	once	CASSLLASVSYEQYF	TGTGCCAGCAGTTTACTGGCTAGCGTGTCCTACGAGCAGTACTTC
TRBV12-3/TRBV12-4	TRBJ2-1	TRBD1	many	CASSHGDREGQFF	TGTGCCAGCAGCCATGGGGACAGGGAGGGGCAGTTCTTC
TRBV2	TRBJ2-3	TRBD2	.	CASSEWGLAGRDTQYF	TGTGCCAGCAGTGAATGGGGACTAGCGGGGAGAGATACGCAGTATTTT
TRBV9	TRBJ2-1	TRBD1	few	CASSGNPLRDRNYNEQFF	TGTGCCAGCAGCGGGAACCCCCTCCGGGACAGAAACTACAATGAGCAGTTCTTC
TRBV7-9	TRBJ2-7	TRBD1	.	CASSLGTGKHEQYF	TGTGCCAGCAGCCTCGGGACAGGGAAACACGAGCAGTACTTC
TRBV3-1	TRBJ2-7	.	many	CASRKDGYEQYF	TGTGCCAGCAGAAAAGACGGATACGAGCAGTACTTC
TRBV15	TRBJ2-3	.	.	CATSKLGGAPDTQYF	TGTGCCACCAGCAAATTGGGGGGGGCACCAGATACGCAGTATTTT
TRBV7-6	TRBJ2-5	.	many	CASSLGVEGVGETQYF	TGTGCCAGCAGCTTAGGGGTTGAGGGAGTAGGGGAGACCCAGTACTTC
TRBV20-1	TRBJ2-5	.	many	CSARDLGTFQETQYF	TGCAGTGCTAGAGACCTTGGGACTTTCCAAGAGACCCAGTACTTC
TRBV12-3/TRBV12-4	TRBJ2-7	.	many	CASSPEGLGEQYF	TGTGCCAGCAGTCCCGAGGGGTTAGGAGAGCAGTACTTC
TRBV29-1	TRBJ2-5	.	many	CSVVSGAQETQYF	TGCAGCGTTGTCTCTGGGGCCCAAGAGACCCAGTACTTC
TRBV6-2/TRBV6-3	TRBJ2-1	.	many	CASTNQQGLYNEQFF	TGTGCCAGCACCAATCAACAGGGCCTTTACAATGAGCAGTTCTTC
TRBV12-5	TRBJ2-7	.	few	CASFVTPAGSSSYEQYF	TGTGCTAGTTTTGTAACCCCGGCGGGATCGAGCTCCTACGAGCAGTACTTC
TRBV29-1	TRBJ2-5	.	few	CSVEDRVQETQYF	TGCAGCGTTGAAGACAGGGTCCAAGAGACCCAGTACTTC
TRBV5-1	TRBJ1-1	.	many	CASSLGGGTEAFF	TGCGCCAGCAGCTTGGGAGGGGGCACTGAAGCTTTCTTT
TRBV12-3/TRBV12-4	TRBJ1-5	TRBD1	many	CASSRQGINQPQHF	TGTGCCAGCAGTCGACAGGGGATCAATCAGCCCCAGCATTTT
TRBV7-2	TRBJ2-7	.	many	CASSPGLGTYEQYF	TGTGCCAGCAGCCCTGGGCTCGGAACCTACGAGCAGTACTTC
TRBV19	TRBJ2-7	TRBD1	many	CASSIGQGGSYEQYF	TGTGCCAGTAGTATCGGACAGGGGGGCTCCTACGAGCAGTACTTC
TRBV6-9	TRBJ1-5	TRBD1	many	CASSKGASQGDNQPQHF	TGTGCCAGCAGTAAAGGAGCATCACAGGGGGATAATCAGCCCCAGCATTTT
TRBV28	TRBJ2-5	.	.	CASSGDFPSETQYF	TGTGCCAGCAGTGGGGACTTTCCCTCGGAGACCCAGTACTTC
TRBV28	TRBJ1-2	TRBD1	many	CASSSIRTGYKDGYTF	TGTGCCAGCAGTTCCATCCGGACAGGGTATAAGGATGGCTACACCTTC